Given below is one T cell receptor (beta chain) in context. Its antigen is still unknown. This entry is derived from a study of T cell responses to AZD1222 COVID-19 vaccine. Study overall: Samples with a second dose at about 4 or about 12 weeks were pooled together.

Profiling relied on immunoSEQ multiplex PCR, and the TCRdb table lists in-frame clones only, not all of them. The data contain around 95,000 clones, approximately 87% of them seen just once; the ten biggest clones take up about 2.5%. Findings and limits, study-wide: Donors were largely white British and mainly female; clonal diversity was possibly underestimated. Sampled repertoires all dated from after the peak T cell response. Mapped onto spike, vaccine-associated CD4 TCRs spanned it and were dominant at 160-218 and 743-854.

Source: peripheral blood, taken on day 0 of AZD1222 vaccination. The sequence derives from an adult in good health.

CDR3 nucleotides: TGTGCCAGCAGCTTGTTCAGGGGGAGGAATCAGCCCCAGCATTTT. It encodes CASSLFRGRNQPQHF. This chain uses TRBV7-2 with TRBJ1-5; 7 nucleotides agree with TRBD1. The CDR3 contains 15 residues. Trimming cost V 3 bases and J 4 bases; bases outside gene matches: 6. Germline-derived CDR1 and CDR2 are SGHTA and FQGNSA.